The 26 T cell receptor beta chains listed next were all sequenced from one sample in a study of blood T cell repertoires in COVID-19. TCRdb's copy holds only in-frame clones and misses some; the assay was immunoSEQ multiplex PCR. Counted here are approximately 100,000 clones, 70% to 90% occurring once; the ten biggest clones make up around 2%. The sample was peripheral blood. The receptor source for this set is a human donor in a cohort sampled during active COVID-19.

The rearrangement uses TRBV28 and TRBJ2-5, with D possibly being TRBD2 (5 bases). CDR1 MDHEN and CDR2 SYDVKM come from the germline V gene. The CDR3 is 16 residues long. V lost 1 base and J lost 5, with 17 bases in between. The CDR3 DNA follows: TGTGCCAGCAGTTTATCTGGATCTTCGGGGAAGGAGACCCAGTACTTC. This gives the protein CASSLSGSSGKETQYF. Supplemented by reference TRBV28 and TRBJ2-5, the full variable domain reads DVKVTQSSRYLVKRTGEKVFLECVQDMDHENMFWYRQDPGLGLRLIYFSYDVKMKEKGDIPEGYSVSREKKERFSLILESASTNQTSMYLCASSLSGSSGKETQYFGPGTRLLVL.

V is TRBV27 and J is TRBJ1-5; no clear D. Trimming cost V 6 bases and J 2 bases, with 23 bases left between them. The CDR3 is 18 amino acids. Germline CDR1 MNHEY, CDR2 SMNVEV (reference sequence). The DNA for the CDR3 is TGTGCCAGCAGCCCAGTCGGGGTAAGTGGGCTCGGCAATCAGCCCCAGCATTTT. Translation: CASSPVGVSGLGNQPQHF.

V gene TRBV2 combines with J gene TRBJ1-6, with a weak D call TRBD1 (6 bases). CDR3 length equals 14 residues. Germline V gives CDR1 SNHLY, CDR2 FYNNEI. Trimming pared 2 bases from V and 7 bases from J, leaving 9 bases between. This CDR3 is CASSEQGMNSPLHF. For the CDR3, the DNA is TGTGCCAGCAGTGAACAGGGGATGAATTCACCCCTCCACTTT. The full variable domain, in which reference TRBV2 and TRBJ1-6 provide the parts outside the CDR3, is EPEVTQTPSHQVTQMGQEVILRCVPISNHLYFYWYRQILGQKVEFLVSFYNNEISEKSEIFDDQFSVERPDGSNFTLKIRSTKLEDSAMYFCASSEQGMNSPLHFGNGTRLTVT.

The genes are TRBV10-3 and TRBJ1-1, with 8 nucleotides matching TRBD1. Per germline, CDR1 ENHRY and CDR2 SYGVKD. V was clipped by 0 bases and J by 5 bases; unmatched bases: 5. The CDR3 consists of 15 residues. The DNA for the CDR3 is TGTGCCATCAGTGAGTCAGCAGGGGGCCGGACTGAAGCTTTCTTT. It specifies CAISESAGGRTEAFF.

The CDR3 loop is CASSSLAGGEQFF. The CDR3 DNA follows: TGTGCCAGCAGCTCCTTAGCGGGAGGTGAGCAGTTCTTC. The chain joins TRBV7-3 to TRBJ2-1; 10 bases agree with TRBD2. CDR3 length: 13 residues. V lost 4 bases and J lost 9; bases outside the gene matches: 3. Germline lookup yields CDR1 SGHTA and CDR2 FQGTGA.

V gene TRBV20-1 combines with J gene TRBJ1-5; D unclear. Germline V CDR1 and CDR2: DFQATT, SNEGSKA (reference sequence). The germline V and J ends were trimmed by 3 bases and 6 bases, with 18 bases remaining between them. CDR3 size: 15 residues. Written as DNA, the CDR3 is TGCAGTGCTAGTTCCGGGTTCGGGGTAGGTCAGCCCCAGCATTTT. Protein product: CSASSGFGVGQPQHF.

The V and J genes are TRBV28 and TRBJ1-1, with D tentatively TRBD1 (6 bases). V lost 6 bases and J lost 0, with 11 bases in between. In germline, CDR1 is MDHEN, CDR2 SYDVKM. CDR3 length: 14 amino acids. The CDR3 is CASRKDSMNTEAFF. The CDR3 DNA follows: TGTGCCAGCAGGAAGGACAGTATGAACACTGAAGCTTTCTTT. The full variable domain, rest sourced from reference TRBV28 and TRBJ1-1, is DVKVTQSSRYLVKRTGEKVFLECVQDMDHENMFWYRQDPGLGLRLIYFSYDVKMKEKGDIPEGYSVSREKKERFSLILESASTNQTSMYLCASRKDSMNTEAFFGQGTRLTVV.

The gene calls are TRBV9 and TRBJ2-1, with D maybe TRBD2 (6 bases). There are 15 residues in the CDR3. V gave up 0 bases and J gave up 0 bases, with 7 bases separating them. CDR1 is SGDLS, CDR2 YYNGEE, per germline. The CDR3 spells CASSVETSSYNEQFF. The CDR3 nucleotides read TGTGCCAGCAGCGTAGAGACTAGCTCCTACAATGAGCAGTTCTTC.

Remarks on this clone: At the DNA level, this CDR3 is encoded by other sequences in the same sample as well. The V call is TRBV6-5, the J call TRBJ1-6; D unclear. CDR1 and CDR2 (germline): MNHEY, SVGAGI. V lost 0 bases and J lost 8, with 11 bases in between. This CDR3 spans 15 amino acids. CDR3 sequence reads: CASSYSARLDSPLHF. The CDR3 bases are TGTGCCAGCAGTTACTCGGCCCGTTTGGATTCACCCCTCCACTTT.

The chain links TRBV6-5 to TRBJ2-7; D gene unclear. Between the trimmed V and J ends, which lost 2 bases and 3 bases, there was a span of 14 bases. CDR1 is MNHEY and CDR2 is SVGAGI in the germline V gene. The CDR3 spans 15 residues. The CDR3 region is CASSYRMETLYEQYF. In DNA form, the CDR3 reads TGTGCCAGCAGTTACCGGATGGAGACTCTCTACGAGCAGTACTTC.

The chain is built from TRBV7-8 and TRBJ2-1, with 13 bases that match TRBD2. Trimming removed 6 bases from V and 4 bases from J; junction bases left unmatched: 3. From germline, CDR1 is SGHVS and CDR2 FQNEAQ. The CDR3 loop spans 15 amino acids. The CDR3 sequence: CASRLLAGGYNEQFF. The DNA for the CDR3 is TGTGCCAGCAGACTACTAGCGGGGGGGTACAATGAGCAGTTCTTC.

CDR3: CASTGDSSNSPLHF. CDR3 DNA sequence: TGTGCCAGTACAGGGGACAGCAGTAATTCACCCCTCCACTTT. This sequence joins TRBV25-1 and TRBJ1-6, with 7 bases fitting TRBD1. Per the germline V gene, CDR1 is MGHDK and CDR2 is SYGVNS. This CDR3 comprises 14 residues. The V segment lost 9 bases and the J segment 6 bases; nucleotides outside the gene matches: 8.

The V call is TRBV28, the J call TRBJ1-2; 11 bases align to TRBD1. CDR3 length: 15 residues. V was clipped by 6 bases and J by 7 bases; unmatched bases: 10. From germline, CDR1 is MDHEN and CDR2 SYDVKM. The CDR3 here is CASSRFGQGASGYTF. The CDR3, as DNA: TGTGCCAGCAGCCGCTTCGGACAGGGGGCGAGTGGCTACACCTTC.

As for this clone: The junction departs from germline at one end; a sequencing error may be responsible. The genes are TRBV11-2 and TRBJ2-2; TRBD2 aligns across 9 bases. CDR1 and CDR2 from the germline V gene are SGHAT and FQNNGV. This CDR3 contains 12 residues. CDR3 sequence reads: CKSGRPTGELFF. The CDR3 DNA reads TGCAAAAGCGGGAGGCCCACCGGGGAGCTGTTTTTT.

CDR3 bases: TGTGCCAGCAGTTTATCAATCAGGGGGACTGAAGCTTTCTTT. It specifies CASSLSIRGTEAFF. This chain uses TRBV27 with TRBJ1-1; 7 positions agree with TRBD1. Trimming took 0 bases from V and 5 from J; bases not matched to a gene: 3. The CDR3 has 14 residues. CDR1 and CDR2 (germline): MNHEY, SMNVEV (reference sequence).

The gene calls are TRBV7-2 and TRBJ1-4, with D maybe TRBD1 (5 bases). V lost 5 bases and J 5 bases, leaving 12 bases between the germline ends. Germline lookup yields CDR1 SGHTA and CDR2 FQGNSA. The CDR3 extends over 14 amino acids. The CDR3 spells CASSLGRGNEKLFF. DNA of the CDR3: TGTGCCAGCAGCCTCGGTAGGGGCAATGAAAAACTGTTTTTT.

The chain joins TRBV12-5 to TRBJ2-1, with 7 positions matching TRBD1. V dropped 2 bases and J dropped 2; count of bases not matched to a gene: 12. The CDR3 consists of 18 residues. The germline V gene has CDR1 LGHNT and CDR2 FRNRAP. The CDR3 DNA sequence: TGTGCTAGTGGTTTGTCCGGGACAGCGAGAATCGCCTACAATGAGCAGTTCTTC. This gives the protein CASGLSGTARIAYNEQFF. The variable domain in full, completed from reference TRBV12-5 and TRBJ2-1, reads DARVTQTPRHKVTEMGQEVTMRCQPILGHNTVFWYRQTMMQGLELLAYFRNRAPLDDSGMPKDRFSAEMPDATLATLKIQPSEPRDSAVYFCASGLSGTARIAYNEQFFGPGTRLTVL.

The chain links TRBV2 to TRBJ1-6, with D possibly being TRBD1 (6 bases). There are 14 residues in the CDR3. V was trimmed by 5 bases and J by 8 bases, leaving 13 bases between them. Germline lookup yields CDR1 SNHLY and CDR2 FYNNEI. This CDR3 is CASSRTARDSPLHF. In nucleotides, the CDR3 is TGTGCCAGCAGTAGGACAGCCCGGGATTCACCCCTCCACTTT.

The chain uses TRBV9 and TRBJ1-1, with D unresolved. Germline loops: CDR1 SGDLS, CDR2 YYNGEE. V shed 4 bases and J shed 6 bases, with 10 bases lying between them. The CDR3 extends over 12 amino acids. CDR3 sequence reads: CASSPFGSEAFF. The CDR3 nucleotides read TGTGCCAGCAGCCCCTTTGGCTCTGAAGCTTTCTTT.

The chain couples TRBV30 to TRBJ1-1; D perhaps matches TRBD1 (6 bases). Germline values: CDR1 GTSNPN, CDR2 SVGIG (reference sequence). Trimming took off 0 bases at V and 0 bases at J, with 17 bases between the two ends. The CDR3 has 17 amino acids. Here the CDR3 reads CAWSVTHLRTVNTEAFF. Written as DNA, the CDR3 is TGTGCCTGGAGTGTCACTCATCTAAGGACAGTGAACACTGAAGCTTTCTTT.

In nucleotides, the CDR3 is TGTGCCAGCAGTTATTTTATAGGGGTTGGGGCCAACGTCCTGACTTTC. Protein sequence: CASSYFIGVGANVLTF. The chain carries TRBV6-5 and TRBJ2-6, with D perhaps TRBD1 (5 bases). The CDR3 runs to 16 residues. From germline, CDR1 is MNHEY and CDR2 SVGAGI. Trimming took 3 bases from V and 3 from J, leaving 12 bases between them.

The chain employs TRBV5-1 and TRBJ2-7; 9 nucleotides align to TRBD1. The CDR3 spans 15 residues. CDR1 and CDR2 (germline): SGHRS, YFSETQ. Trimming took 4 bases from V and 1 from J; bases not matched to a gene: 6. The CDR3 here is CASSRDRETSYEQYF. CDR3 in DNA: TGCGCCAGCAGCCGGGACAGGGAAACTTCCTACGAGCAGTACTTC.

The chain joins TRBV7-2 to TRBJ1-1; 7 bases agree with TRBD1. This CDR3 is 15 amino acids long. From germline, CDR1 is SGHTA and CDR2 FQGNSA. V lost 5 bases and J lost 4; bases outside the gene matches: 10. The CDR3: CASSPWTGRGTEAFF. The CDR3 DNA follows: TGTGCCAGCAGCCCGTGGACAGGCCGAGGCACTGAAGCTTTCTTT.

This chain connects TRBV4-2 to TRBJ2-3; 10 bases fit TRBD2. CDR3 length: 18 amino acids. The V and J ends lost 0 bases and 1 base, in that order; junction bases with no gene match: 7. CDR1 and CDR2 (germline): LGHNA, YNFKEQ. The CDR3 here is CASSQEERGGQGTDTQYF. The CDR3 coding sequence is TGTGCCAGCAGCCAAGAGGAGCGGGGGGGCCAGGGCACAGATACGCAGTATTTT.

The chain joins TRBV11-1 to TRBJ2-2; D may be TRBD1 (5 bases). Germline V lookup: CDR1 SGHAT, CDR2 FQDESV (reference sequence). The CDR3 consists of 15 residues. The V gene lost 5 bases and the J gene lost 2 bases, with 12 bases spanning the gap. In DNA form, the CDR3 reads TGTGCCAGCAGCCGACAAAGGGGTAACACCGGGGAGCTGTTTTTT. It translates to CASSRQRGNTGELFF.

V and J are TRBV18 and TRBJ1-1; D is unclear. Trimming took 2 bases from V and 1 from J, leaving 5 bases between them. The CDR3 extends over 13 amino acids. Per the germline V gene, CDR1 is KGHSH and CDR2 is LQKENI. CDR3 nucleotides: TGTGCCAGCTCACCAGGCAGGAACACTGAAGCTTTCTTT. It translates to CASSPGRNTEAFF.